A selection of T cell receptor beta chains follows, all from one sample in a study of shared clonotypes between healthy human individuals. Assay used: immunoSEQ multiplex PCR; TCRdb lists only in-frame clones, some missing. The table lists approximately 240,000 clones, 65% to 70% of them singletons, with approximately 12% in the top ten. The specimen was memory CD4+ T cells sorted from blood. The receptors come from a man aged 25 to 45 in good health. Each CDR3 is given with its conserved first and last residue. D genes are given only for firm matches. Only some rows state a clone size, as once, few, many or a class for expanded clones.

CDR3aa: CASSLKGLAGLSNTGELFF
CDR3nt: TGTGCCAGCTCACTGAAAGGACTAGCGGGACTTTCGAACACCGGGGAGCTGTTTTTT
d_gene: TRBD2
v_gene: TRBV18
j_gene: TRBJ2-2
abundance: .

CDR3aa: CAISDGDGGQYF
CDR3nt: TGTGCCATCAGTGACGGGGACGGGGGCCAGTACTTC
d_gene: .
v_gene: TRBV10-3
j_gene: TRBJ2-5
abundance: .

CDR3aa: CASSFINPSSGNTIYF
CDR3nt: TGTGCCAGCAGCTTTATAAATCCCAGCTCTGGAAACACCATATATTTT
d_gene: .
v_gene: TRBV7-2
j_gene: TRBJ1-3
abundance: .

CDR3aa: CASSLVVGPGYEQYF
CDR3nt: TGCGCCAGCAGCTTGGTCGTTGGCCCAGGCTACGAGCAGTACTTC
d_gene: .
v_gene: TRBV5-1
j_gene: TRBJ2-7
abundance: .

CDR3aa: CASEGALSYEQYF
CDR3nt: TGTGCCAGCGAGGGGGCTCTCTCCTACGAGCAGTACTTC
d_gene: TRBD1
v_gene: TRBV28
j_gene: TRBJ2-7
abundance: .

CDR3aa: CAISESDPPTYTF
CDR3nt: TGTGCCATCAGTGAGTCCGACCCGCCTACGTACACCTTC
d_gene: .
v_gene: TRBV10-3
j_gene: TRBJ1-2
abundance: .

CDR3aa: CASVPGGSREQYF
CDR3nt: TGTGCCAGCGTTCCAGGGGGAAGTCGCGAGCAGTACTTC
d_gene: TRBD1
v_gene: TRBV7-9
j_gene: TRBJ2-7
abundance: .

CDR3aa: CASSKSLPQGKSGYTF
CDR3nt: TGTGCCAGTAGTAAATCCCTCCCACAGGGCAAGAGTGGCTACACCTTC
d_gene: .
v_gene: TRBV19
j_gene: TRBJ1-2
abundance: .

CDR3aa: CASSLGLAGVNNEQFF
CDR3nt: TGTGCCAGCAGCTTAGGACTAGCGGGAGTCAACAATGAGCAGTTCTTC
d_gene: TRBD2
v_gene: TRBV7-2
j_gene: TRBJ2-1
abundance: .

CDR3aa: CASSLYWQAVKPNTGELFF
CDR3nt: TGTGCCAGCAGCTTGTATTGGCAGGCCGTAAAACCGAACACCGGGGAGCTGTTTTTT
d_gene: .
v_gene: TRBV5-6
j_gene: TRBJ2-2
abundance: .

CDR3aa: CASSTFVGLGETQYF
CDR3nt: TGTGCCAGCAGCACTTTTGTGGGGCTAGGGGAGACCCAGTACTTC
d_gene: .
v_gene: TRBV25-1
j_gene: TRBJ2-5
abundance: .

CDR3aa: CASSLDPSGAYEQYF
CDR3nt: TGTGCCAGCAGCTTAGACCCTAGCGGGGCCTACGAGCAGTACTTC
d_gene: TRBD2
v_gene: TRBV7-2
j_gene: TRBJ2-7
abundance: .

CDR3aa: CASSSHRSNTEAFF
CDR3nt: TGTGCCAGCAGCTCTCACAGATCCAACACTGAAGCTTTCTTT
d_gene: .
v_gene: TRBV9
j_gene: TRBJ1-1
abundance: .

CDR3aa: CARSLRGDRNGEKLFF
CDR3nt: TGTGCCAGAAGCTTGAGGGGAGACAGGAACGGCGAAAAACTGTTTTTT
d_gene: .
v_gene: TRBV5-3
j_gene: TRBJ1-4
abundance: .

CDR3aa: CASSEVRIGTTNTGELFF
CDR3nt: TGTGCCAGCAGTGAAGTGCGGATTGGGACAACGAACACCGGGGAGCTGTTTTTT
d_gene: .
v_gene: TRBV2
j_gene: TRBJ2-2
abundance: many

CDR3aa: CASFWTGNTDTQYF
CDR3nt: TGTGCCAGCTTCTGGACAGGCAACACAGATACGCAGTATTTT
d_gene: TRBD1
v_gene: TRBV2
j_gene: TRBJ2-3
abundance: .

CDR3aa: CAISGTPQETQYF
CDR3nt: TGTGCCATCAGTGGTACGCCGCAAGAGACCCAGTACTTC
d_gene: .
v_gene: TRBV10-3
j_gene: TRBJ2-5
abundance: .

CDR3aa: CASSLGLAGDPYEQYF
CDR3nt: TGTGCCAGCAGTTTAGGGCTCGCGGGAGACCCCTACGAGCAGTACTTC
d_gene: TRBD2
v_gene: TRBV27
j_gene: TRBJ2-7
abundance: .

CDR3aa: CASRGAALDSYEQYF
CDR3nt: TGTGCCAGCAGAGGGGCAGCGCTCGACTCCTACGAGCAGTACTTC
d_gene: .
v_gene: TRBV27
j_gene: TRBJ2-7
abundance: .

CDR3aa: CAWNSQVGGYTF
CDR3nt: TGTGCCTGGAATTCACAGGTCGGGGGCTACACCTTC
d_gene: .
v_gene: TRBV30
j_gene: TRBJ1-2
abundance: .

CDR3aa: CASSSGQGPQVIEAFF
CDR3nt: TGTGCCAGCAGCTCGGGACAGGGACCCCAGGTCATTGAAGCTTTCTTT
d_gene: TRBD1
v_gene: TRBV7-2
j_gene: TRBJ1-1
abundance: .

CDR3aa: CASSVTADPEAFF
CDR3nt: TGTGCCAGCAGTGTGACCGCGGACCCTGAAGCTTTCTTT
d_gene: .
v_gene: TRBV28
j_gene: TRBJ1-1
abundance: .

CDR3aa: CASSQDRLAGGLYNEQFF
CDR3nt: TGCGCCAGCAGCCAAGATCGCCTAGCGGGGGGTTTATACAATGAGCAGTTCTTC
d_gene: TRBD2
v_gene: TRBV4-1
j_gene: TRBJ2-1
abundance: once

CDR3aa: CASKSDRGTDTQYF
CDR3nt: TGTGCCAGCAAATCGGACAGGGGTACAGATACGCAGTATTTT
d_gene: TRBD1
v_gene: TRBV2
j_gene: TRBJ2-3
abundance: .

CDR3aa: CASRHVHSPGELFF
CDR3nt: TGTGCCAGCAGGCATGTACATTCACCCGGGGAGCTGTTTTTT
d_gene: .
v_gene: TRBV28
j_gene: TRBJ2-2
abundance: once

CDR3aa: CASSVIPRDNGYNEQFF
CDR3nt: TGTGCCAGCAGCGTGATACCTCGGGACAACGGTTACAATGAGCAGTTCTTC
d_gene: .
v_gene: TRBV9
j_gene: TRBJ2-1
abundance: .

CDR3aa: CASKGQERTTEAFF
CDR3nt: TGTGCCAGCAAAGGTCAGGAGCGGACCACTGAAGCTTTCTTT
d_gene: .
v_gene: TRBV25-1
j_gene: TRBJ1-1
abundance: once

CDR3aa: CASSRSFFNEQFF
CDR3nt: TGTGCCAGTAGTAGATCATTTTTCAATGAGCAGTTCTTC
d_gene: .
v_gene: TRBV19
j_gene: TRBJ2-1
abundance: .

CDR3aa: CASSEAGGQETQYF
CDR3nt: TGTGCCAGCAGTGAAGCAGGGGGCCAAGAGACCCAGTACTTC
d_gene: .
v_gene: TRBV6-1
j_gene: TRBJ2-5
abundance: .

CDR3aa: CAIRGDRPYEQYF
CDR3nt: TGTGCCATCAGGGGGGACAGGCCGTACGAGCAGTACTTC
d_gene: TRBD1
v_gene: TRBV10-3
j_gene: TRBJ2-7
abundance: many

CDR3aa: CASSLSQTANEQFF
CDR3nt: TGTGCCAGCAGCTTATCACAGACGGCTAATGAGCAGTTCTTC
d_gene: .
v_gene: TRBV7-9
j_gene: TRBJ2-1
abundance: .

CDR3aa: CASSVGVGHSYEQYF
CDR3nt: TGTGCCAGCAGCGTAGGCGTAGGGCATTCCTACGAGCAGTACTTC
d_gene: .
v_gene: TRBV9
j_gene: TRBJ2-7
abundance: .

CDR3aa: CAISEGPQETQYF
CDR3nt: TGTGCCATCAGTGAGGGCCCTCAAGAGACCCAGTACTTC
d_gene: .
v_gene: TRBV10-3
j_gene: TRBJ2-5
abundance: .

CDR3aa: CASSQPGGGWNIQYF
CDR3nt: TGCGCCAGCAGTCAACCCGGGGGAGGGTGGAACATTCAGTACTTC
d_gene: TRBD2
v_gene: TRBV23-1
j_gene: TRBJ2-4
abundance: .

CDR3aa: CASSADRDTEAFF
CDR3nt: TGTGCTAGCAGCGCGGACAGAGACACTGAAGCTTTCTTT
d_gene: .
v_gene: TRBV7-7
j_gene: TRBJ1-1
abundance: .

CDR3aa: CASSPPPKDGIWRQFF
CDR3nt: TGTGCCAGCTCACCCCCACCGAAGGACGGTATTTGGCGGCAGTTCTTC
d_gene: .
v_gene: TRBV18
j_gene: TRBJ2-1
abundance: few

CDR3aa: CASSAAGGPYEQYF
CDR3nt: TGTGCCAGCAGTGCCGCAGGGGGCCCCTACGAGCAGTACTTC
d_gene: TRBD1
v_gene: TRBV6-1
j_gene: TRBJ2-7
abundance: .

CDR3aa: CASSIIGRALNTEAFF
CDR3nt: TGTGCCAGTAGTATAATAGGAAGGGCTCTGAACACTGAAGCTTTCTTT
d_gene: .
v_gene: TRBV19
j_gene: TRBJ1-1
abundance: .

CDR3aa: CASSVPRGYTF
CDR3nt: TGTGCCAGCAGTGTTCCAAGAGGCTACACCTTC
d_gene: .
v_gene: TRBV6-4
j_gene: TRBJ1-2
abundance: .

CDR3aa: CASSFRDIATEAFF
CDR3nt: TGTGCCAGCAGCTTCCGGGACATCGCGACTGAAGCTTTCTTT
d_gene: .
v_gene: TRBV5-5
j_gene: TRBJ1-1
abundance: .

CDR3aa: CASSLGPTGSYNEQFF
CDR3nt: TGCGCCAGCAGCTTGGGTCCCACAGGGTCCTACAATGAGCAGTTCTTC
d_gene: .
v_gene: TRBV5-1
j_gene: TRBJ2-1
abundance: .

CDR3aa: CATTPGQNTEAFF
CDR3nt: TGTGCCACGACTCCCGGGCAGAACACTGAAGCTTTCTTT
d_gene: .
v_gene: TRBV10-3
j_gene: TRBJ1-1
abundance: .

CDR3aa: CASSSGGGADTQYF
CDR3nt: TGTGCCAGCAGTTCGGGCGGGGGCGCAGATACGCAGTATTTT
d_gene: .
v_gene: TRBV6-6
j_gene: TRBJ2-3
abundance: few

CDR3aa: CASSPGAGTGQETQYF
CDR3nt: TGCGCCAGCAGCCCCGGGGCGGGGACAGGTCAAGAGACCCAGTACTTC
d_gene: TRBD1
v_gene: TRBV5-1
j_gene: TRBJ2-5
abundance: once

CDR3aa: CASSPSTDTQYF
CDR3nt: TGTGCCAGCTCACCTAGCACAGATACGCAGTATTTT
d_gene: .
v_gene: TRBV18
j_gene: TRBJ2-3
abundance: .

CDR3aa: CSVAGYTF
CDR3nt: TGCAGCGTTGCGGGCTACACCTTC
d_gene: .
v_gene: TRBV29-1
j_gene: TRBJ1-2
abundance: .

CDR3aa: CASRNHVAKNIQYF
CDR3nt: TGTGCCAGCAGAAACCACGTAGCCAAAAACATTCAGTACTTC
d_gene: .
v_gene: TRBV28
j_gene: TRBJ2-4
abundance: .

CDR3aa: CASSQDPTPGELFF
CDR3nt: TGTGCCAGCAGTCAGGACCCTACCCCCGGGGAGCTGTTTTTT
d_gene: .
v_gene: TRBV6-1
j_gene: TRBJ2-2
abundance: few